The 19 T cell receptor beta chains in this list originate from one sample, sequenced in a study of response to subunit inactivated influenza vaccine. TCRdb used MiXCR to reprocess the RT-PCR reads, holding one entry per CDR3 protein. Found here are roughly 700,000 distinct CDR3 sequences, 14% of them singletons; the top ten hold around 7%. The specimen comprised PBMCs from blood, sampled 14 to 15 days before vaccination. The receptor set was obtained from a man over 45 who received an inactivated influenza vaccine.

This clonotype was observed a handful of times. The chain uses TRBV5-1 and TRBJ2-7, with a possible D match to TRBD1 (7 bases). The CDR3 has 15 amino acids. Deletions cut 4 bases from V and 4 bases from J, with 18 bases between. Germline V gives CDR1 SGHRS, CDR2 YFSETQ. Here the CDR3 reads CASSLAGGGGYEQYF. The DNA of the CDR3 is TGCGCCAGCAGCCTCGCCGGAGGGGGCGGTTACGAGCAGTACTTC.

DNA of the CDR3: TGTGCCAGCACCTCCCGGGGGGCAGGGGGTAGTGAGCAGTTCTTC. Its translation: CASTSRGAGGSEQFF. This chain connects TRBV2 to TRBJ2-1, with D perhaps assigned TRBD1 or TRBD2 (7 bases each). The CDR3 spans 15 residues. With 7 bases removed from V and 9 bases from J, the gap between germline ends came to 22 bases. Germline V lookup: CDR1 SNHLY, CDR2 FYNNEI.

The table lists this clonotype with a few counts. The chain employs TRBV20-1 and TRBJ1-5; 8 bases map to TRBD1. Losses at the gene ends were 6 bases for V and 5 bases for J; bases not matched to a gene: 6. This CDR3 has 13 residues. Looked up from germline, CDR1 is DFQATT and CDR2 is SNEGSKA (reference sequence). The DNA for the CDR3 is TGCAGTGCCGCAGGACAGGGTGATCAGCCCCAGCATTTT. Translating it yields CSAAGQGDQPQHF.

This clonotype was found a few times. V usage is TRBV20-1 and J usage is TRBJ2-6; TRBD1 aligns across 9 bases. CDR1 DFQATT and CDR2 SNEGSKA come from the germline V gene (reference sequence). The ends lost 3 bases at V and 3 bases at J; junction bases unmatched: 6. The CDR3 is made up of 16 amino acids. The CDR3 sequence: CSASNRGPFGANVLTF. The DNA of the CDR3 is TGCAGTGCTAGTAACAGGGGGCCCTTTGGGGCCAACGTCCTGACTTTC.

This clonotype appeared many times. V is TRBV20-1 and J is TRBJ2-7; no clear D gene. CDR1 and CDR2 from the germline V gene are DFQATT and SNEGSKA (reference sequence). The CDR3 runs 15 residues. V was trimmed by 6 bases and J by 2 bases, leaving 20 bases between them. CDR3 in DNA: TGCAGTGCCAATAGGGCCGGGTTCCCGGCCTACGAGCAGTACTTC. Its translation is CSANRAGFPAYEQYF.

There are a few counts of this clonotype. The gene calls are TRBV7-3 and TRBJ2-6; 10 nucleotides match TRBD1. Looked up from germline, CDR1 is SGHTA and CDR2 is FQGTGA. CDR3 length: 18 residues. V lost 5 bases and J lost 2; bases outside the gene matches: 9. CDR3 in amino acids: CASSTPAGTGAGANVLTF. In nucleotides, the CDR3 is TGTGCCAGCAGCACACCAGCCGGGACAGGGGCTGGGGCCAACGTCCTGACTTTC.

This sequence joins TRBV6-5 and TRBJ2-3; possible D gene TRBD1, 7 bases. Germline CDR1 reads MNHEY; CDR2 reads SVGAGI. This CDR3 spans 12 amino acids. The V end lost 6 bases, the J end lost 12 bases, and 16 bases lay between the germline ends. The DNA for the CDR3 is TGTGCCAGCAGCCGTACAGGGGAGGTACAGTATTTT. Translation gives CASSRTGEVQYF.

This clonotype was observed a handful of times. The chain employs TRBV12-3 or TRBV12-4 and TRBJ1-1; D is unresolved. The CDR3 sequence is 13 residues long. V lost 3 bases to trimming and J lost 3 bases, with 8 bases between them. This CDR3 reads CASSFYRDTEAFF. DNA of the CDR3: TGTGCCAGCAGTTTCTACCGGGACACTGAAGCTTTCTTT.

The rearrangement uses TRBV11-2 and TRBJ2-5; 16 bases map to TRBD2. The CDR3 is made up of 19 amino acids. J gave up 6 bases and V 3 bases, and 13 bases lay outside the gene matches. The germline V gene encodes CDR1 SGHAT and CDR2 FQNNGV. The DNA of the CDR3 is TGTGCCAGCAGCTTGACCATGCCGGGACTAGCGGGGGGGCCTAAGACCCAGTACTTC. This gives the protein CASSLTMPGLAGGPKTQYF.

The chain's CDR3 is CASSRASGAGELFF. The DNA for the CDR3 is TGTGCCAGCAGCCGGGCCTCGGGGGCCGGGGAGCTGTTTTTT. The chain has TRBV2 and TRBJ2-2, with TRBD2 as a possible D gene (6 bases). The CDR3 is 14 amino acids. Germline V gene lookup returns CDR1 SNHLY and CDR2 FYNNEI. Trimming removed 6 bases at V and 6 bases at J, with 14 bases between.

The chain carries TRBV7-8 and TRBJ1-4, with a weak D call TRBD1 (5 bases). CDR1 is SGHVS, CDR2 FQNEAQ, per germline. Between the trimmed V and J ends, which lost 1 base and 14 bases, there was a span of 17 bases. The CDR3 runs 14 residues. CDR3 sequence (DNA): TGTGCCAGCAGCTTAGGAGTGGTCCGGCACAGGCTGTTTTTT. It is translated as CASSLGVVRHRLFF. Together with reference TRBV7-8 and TRBJ1-4, the CDR3 gives the full variable domain: GAGVSQSPRYKVAKRGQDVALRCDPISGHVSLFWYQQALGQGPEFLTYFQNEAQLDKSGLPSDRFFAERPEGSVSTLKIQRTQQEDSAVYLCASSLGVVRHRLFFGSGTQLSVL.

The gene calls are TRBV12-3 or TRBV12-4 and TRBJ2-1; 8 bases match TRBD1. The V segment lost 5 bases and the J segment 0 bases; nucleotides outside the gene matches: 6. This CDR3 has 16 residues. CDR3 protein: CASSRDRTFSYNEQFF. CDR3 nucleotides: TGTGCCAGCAGTCGGGACAGGACCTTCTCCTACAATGAGCAGTTCTTC.

This clonotype was detected only a few times. The chain carries TRBV9 and TRBJ2-7; 7 bases agree with TRBD1. The V and J ends lost 3 bases and 3 bases, in that order; junction bases with no gene match: 6. From germline, CDR1 is SGDLS and CDR2 YYNGEE. The CDR3 runs 14 residues. The DNA for the CDR3 is TGTGCCAGCAGCGAAACGGGACAGTTCTACGAGCAGTACTTC. Translated: CASSETGQFYEQYF.

The chain combines TRBV30 with TRBJ2-3; 14 bases match TRBD2. V dropped 5 bases and J dropped 3; count of bases not matched to a gene: 7. Germline V lookup: CDR1 GTSNPN, CDR2 SVGIG (reference sequence). There are 16 residues in the CDR3. The DNA for the CDR3 is TGTGCCTGGGGGCCCAGACTAGCGGGAGGGACAGATACGCAGTATTTT. Translating it yields CAWGPRLAGGTDTQYF.

This clonotype occurred a few times. This chain joins TRBV7-2 and TRBJ2-1; TRBD2 aligns across 14 bases. This CDR3 contains 17 residues. CDR1 and CDR2 from the germline V gene are SGHTA and FQGNSA. Trimming cost V 3 bases and J 7 bases; bases outside gene matches: 8. The DNA of the CDR3 is TGTGCCAGCAGCTTGAAAGGGACTAGCGGGAGCAAAAATGAGCAGTTCTTC. Translation: CASSLKGTSGSKNEQFF.

This clonotype was picked up many times. The chain recombines TRBV12-3 or TRBV12-4 with TRBJ1-1; D perhaps matches TRBD1 (5 bases). The germline V and J ends were trimmed by 6 bases and 0 bases, with 11 bases remaining between them. The CDR3 is 14 amino acids. The CDR3 sequence: CASREQDLNTEAFF. In DNA form, the CDR3 reads TGTGCCAGCAGAGAACAGGATTTGAACACTGAAGCTTTCTTT.

This clonotype was detected only a few times. The chain has TRBV29-1 and TRBJ2-7; D might be TRBD1 (6 bases). The V gene's germline CDR1 is SQVTM and CDR2 ANQGSEA. Deletions cut 5 bases from V and 3 bases from J, with 17 bases between. This CDR3 has 14 residues. The DNA for the CDR3 is TGCAGCGTTAAGGGTCGGGACAACCACTACGAGCAGTACTTC. Protein product: CSVKGRDNHYEQYF.

This clonotype was observed many times. The chain combines TRBV25-1 with TRBJ2-1, with D possibly being TRBD2 (6 bases). V was clipped by 1 base and J by 0 bases, with 7 bases between them. This CDR3 is 15 amino acids long. Germline V gene sequence: CDR1 MGHDK, CDR2 SYGVNS. The CDR3, as DNA: TGTGCCAGCAGTGAATTCGGGAGCTCCTACAATGAGCAGTTCTTC. This translates into CASSEFGSSYNEQFF.

In this sample, this clonotype turned up many times. The chain couples TRBV5-1 to TRBJ2-7, with a tentative D call TRBD2 (5 bases). There are 14 residues in the CDR3. Germline V gives CDR1 SGHRS, CDR2 YFSETQ. The germline V and J ends were trimmed by 1 base and 4 bases, with 12 bases remaining between them. CDR3 protein: CASSLTAGQYEQYF. The CDR3 nucleotides are TGCGCCAGCAGCTTGACCGCGGGTCAGTACGAGCAGTACTTC.